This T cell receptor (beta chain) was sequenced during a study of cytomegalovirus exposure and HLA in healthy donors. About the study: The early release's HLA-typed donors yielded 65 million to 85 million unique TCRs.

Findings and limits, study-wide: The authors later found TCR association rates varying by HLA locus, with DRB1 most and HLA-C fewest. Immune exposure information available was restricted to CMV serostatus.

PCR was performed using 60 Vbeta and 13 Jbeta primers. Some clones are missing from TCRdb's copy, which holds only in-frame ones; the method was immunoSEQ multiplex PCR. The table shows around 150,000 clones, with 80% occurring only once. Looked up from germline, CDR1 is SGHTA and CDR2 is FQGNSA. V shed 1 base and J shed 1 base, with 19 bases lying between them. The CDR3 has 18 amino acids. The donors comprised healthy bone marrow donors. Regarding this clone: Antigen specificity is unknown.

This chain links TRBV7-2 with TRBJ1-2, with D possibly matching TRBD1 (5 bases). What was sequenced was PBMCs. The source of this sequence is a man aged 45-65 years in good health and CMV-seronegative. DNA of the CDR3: TGTGCCAGCAGCTTAGGGCAAGGCAGGGAGGGGTTTAACTATGGCTACACCTTC. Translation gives CASSLGQGREGFNYGYTF.